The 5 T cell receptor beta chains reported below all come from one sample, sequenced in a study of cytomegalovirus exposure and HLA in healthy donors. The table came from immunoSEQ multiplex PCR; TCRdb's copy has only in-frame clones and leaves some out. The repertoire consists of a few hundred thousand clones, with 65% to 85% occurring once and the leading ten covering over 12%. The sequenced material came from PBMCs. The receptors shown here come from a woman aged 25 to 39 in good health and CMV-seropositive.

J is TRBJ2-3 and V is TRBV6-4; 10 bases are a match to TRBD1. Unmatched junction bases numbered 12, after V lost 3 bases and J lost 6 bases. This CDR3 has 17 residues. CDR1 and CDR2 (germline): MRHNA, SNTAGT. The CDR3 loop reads CASSDSSGDRGWDTQYF. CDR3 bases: TGTGCCAGCAGTGATTCCTCTGGGGACAGGGGCTGGGATACGCAGTATTTT.

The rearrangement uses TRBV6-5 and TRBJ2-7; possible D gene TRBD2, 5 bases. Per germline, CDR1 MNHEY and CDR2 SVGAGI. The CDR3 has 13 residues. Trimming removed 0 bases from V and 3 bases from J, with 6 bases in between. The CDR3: CASSYSAGYEQYF. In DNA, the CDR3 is TGTGCCAGCAGTTACTCGGCGGGCTACGAGCAGTACTTC.

For the CDR3, the DNA is TGCGCCAGCAGCTCGGCGGTAAGCTACAATGAGCAGTTCTTC. Translated, it gives CASSSAVSYNEQFF. This chain links TRBV5-1 with TRBJ2-1; D not certain. Trimming took off 3 bases at V and 3 bases at J, with 10 bases between the two ends. Germline V gene data show CDR1 as SGHRS and CDR2 as YFSETQ. The CDR3 has 14 residues.

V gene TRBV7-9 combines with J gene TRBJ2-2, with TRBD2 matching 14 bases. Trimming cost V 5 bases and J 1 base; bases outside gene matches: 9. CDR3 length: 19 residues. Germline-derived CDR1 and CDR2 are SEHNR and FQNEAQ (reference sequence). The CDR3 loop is CASSTTSGRAAKNTGELFF. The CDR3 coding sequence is TGTGCCAGCAGCACGACTAGCGGGAGGGCCGCGAAGAACACCGGGGAGCTGTTTTTT. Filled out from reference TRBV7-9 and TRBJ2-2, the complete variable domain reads DTGVSQNPRHKITKRGQNVTFRCDPISEHNRLYWYRQTLGQGPEFLTYFQNEAQLEKSRLLSDRFSAERPKGSFSTLEIQRTEQGDSAMYLCASSTTSGRAAKNTGELFFGEGSRLTVL.

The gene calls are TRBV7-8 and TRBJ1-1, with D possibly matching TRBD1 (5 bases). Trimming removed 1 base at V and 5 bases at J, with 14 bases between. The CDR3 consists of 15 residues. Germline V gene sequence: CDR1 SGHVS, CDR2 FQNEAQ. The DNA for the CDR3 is TGTGCCAGCAGCTTAGGTAGGGGAGGCCAAACTGAAGCTTTCTTT. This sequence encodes CASSLGRGGQTEAFF.